The rows below give T cell receptor beta chains drawn from one sample of a study of shared clonotypes between healthy human individuals. Only in-frame clones appear in the TCRdb table, and some are missing; sequencing was by immunoSEQ multiplex PCR. The table lists a few hundred thousand clones, around 78% of them singletons. Sequencing was performed on PBMCs. The receptors were gathered from a woman between 40 and 55 years old in good health. Some clones in this sample may be carry-over from other donors' samples. The CDR3 runs from the conserved cysteine through the conserved F or W. The D gene is left open where the match is weak.

d_call	v_call	cdr3_aa
TRBD2	TRBV7-2	CASSWAPSGARYEQYF
TRBD2	TRBV2	CASSERGLARETQYF
NA	TRBV28	CASSYPNSYEQYF
NA	TRBV7-3	CASSLTITGELFF
TRBD1	TRBV28	CASRSDRGSYGYTF
NA	TRBV7-3	CASSPWRGVESGELFF
TRBD2	TRBV29-1	CSVGASGAYEQYF
TRBD1	TRBV7-9	CASSLYRGQETQYF
TRBD2	TRBV5-6	CASTRIAGAAHPHEQYF
NA	TRBV6-1	CASSEASKDHHRTQYF
NA	TRBV30	CAWRGGRGRTDTQYF
NA	TRBV5-6	CASSLSQVYNEQFF
TRBD1	TRBV9	CASSEATGTAYEQYF
NA	TRBV28	CASSLARPLEHEQYF
TRBD1	TRBV27	CASRPRTGWNEQFF
TRBD1	TRBV6-4	CASSEQGASSNEQFF
NA	TRBV25-1	CASSARGSPEQYF
NA	TRBV5-4	CASSLVGGGGETQYF
TRBD2	TRBV19	CASSSTSGSVDTQYF
NA	TRBV15	CATSRDRASYEQYF
NA	TRBV5-8	CASSLDPGTTNQPQHF
NA	TRBV6-5	CASRPISQGSTEAFF
NA	TRBV30	CAHSLATYGYTF
NA	TRBV28	CASSSTGLTLTNEKLFF
NA	TRBV4-1	CASSQDPPALRGETQYF
NA	TRBV6-5	CASSYSGEQYF
NA	TRBV11-1	CASSFSLGQGNEQYF
TRBD2	TRBV7-9	CASSFRTSDSYNEQFF
TRBD1	TRBV29-1	CSVTPQGAYEQYF
TRBD2	TRBV7-6	CAVFPSGSGTGELFF
NA	TRBV19	CASSISSTGWGSRNEQFF
NA	TRBV9	CASSVSGSWNEQFF
NA	TRBV10-2	CASREGDSSYEQYF
TRBD2	TRBV4-2	CASSQDVGWRELPTYEQYF
NA	TRBV18	CASSPRAVNTEAFF
NA	TRBV10-3	CAISELAANTEAFF
TRBD2	TRBV19	CASINGELAGVGTGELFF
TRBD1	TRBV7-3	CASSPIRDRGYEQFF
TRBD1	TRBV5-4	CASNPDRGNTEAFF
NA	TRBV7-2	CASSLGAGWANVLTF
NA	TRBV6-4	CASSDPRWVLGVFSDSHSNQPQHF
NA	TRBV28	CASSLPLGNTGELFF
NA	TRBV7-2	CASSLAGSNQPQHF
NA	TRBV9	CASSVAGAGNTIYF
NA	TRBV18	CASSPRNTGSNEKLFF
NA	TRBV4-1	CASSHVAYNEQFF
TRBD2	TRBV2	CASRALAGRYNEQFF
NA	TRBV9	CASWDGTTDTQYF
NA	TRBV5-6	CASSLVGQPGNTIYF
NA	TRBV5-1	CASSLGLYSTDTQYF
NA	TRBV9	CASSAHRDRGWNSGYTF
TRBD2	TRBV28	CASSSSGTGKNIQYF
NA	TRBV2	CASTGDTDTQYF
NA	TRBV5-1	CASSPKVQGHESPLHF
TRBD1	TRBV6-6	CASTEDQGGGYTF